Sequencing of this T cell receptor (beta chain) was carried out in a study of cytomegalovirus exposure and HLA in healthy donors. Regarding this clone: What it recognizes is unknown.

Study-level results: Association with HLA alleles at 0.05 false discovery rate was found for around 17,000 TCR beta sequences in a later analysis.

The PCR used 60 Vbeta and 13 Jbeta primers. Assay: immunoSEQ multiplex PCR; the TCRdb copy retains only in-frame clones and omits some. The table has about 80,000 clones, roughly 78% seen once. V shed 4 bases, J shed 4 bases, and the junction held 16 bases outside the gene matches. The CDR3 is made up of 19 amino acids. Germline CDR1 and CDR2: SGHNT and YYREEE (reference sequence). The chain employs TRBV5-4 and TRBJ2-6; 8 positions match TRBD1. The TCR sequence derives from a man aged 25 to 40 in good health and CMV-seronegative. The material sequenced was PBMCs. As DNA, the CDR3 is TGTGCCAGCAGCCGAGCCCCGGGACAGGTTTTCGGGGGGGCCAACGTCCTGACTTTC. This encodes CASSRAPGQVFGGANVLTF.